The T cell receptor (beta chain) described here comes from a study of blood T cell repertoires in COVID-19. The overall study: The United States, Italy and Spain provided the acute and convalescent COVID-19 samples.

V was clipped by 4 bases and J by 2 bases, with 10 bases between them. CDR1 is SGHRS, CDR2 YFSETQ, per germline. The CDR3 contains 13 residues. The method was immunoSEQ multiplex PCR; TCRdb's version includes in-frame clones alone and lacks a portion of them. The sample contains over 250,000 clones, 60% to 75% of which appear only once. The J gene is TRBJ2-7, the V gene TRBV5-1; D is possibly TRBD1 (5 bases). Sequencing was done on a sample of peripheral blood. The sequence was obtained from a woman older than 75 with acute or convalescent COVID-19. CDR3 loop: CASSQDIAYEQYF. DNA of the CDR3: TGCGCCAGCAGCCAGGACATAGCCTACGAGCAGTACTTC. Full variable domain (outside the CDR3, taken from reference TRBV5-1 and TRBJ2-7): KAGVTQTPRYLIKTRGQQVTLSCSPISGHRSVSWYQQTPGQGLQFLFEYFSETQRNKGNFPGRFSGRQFSNSRSEMNVSTLELGDSALYLCASSQDIAYEQYFGPGTRLTVT.